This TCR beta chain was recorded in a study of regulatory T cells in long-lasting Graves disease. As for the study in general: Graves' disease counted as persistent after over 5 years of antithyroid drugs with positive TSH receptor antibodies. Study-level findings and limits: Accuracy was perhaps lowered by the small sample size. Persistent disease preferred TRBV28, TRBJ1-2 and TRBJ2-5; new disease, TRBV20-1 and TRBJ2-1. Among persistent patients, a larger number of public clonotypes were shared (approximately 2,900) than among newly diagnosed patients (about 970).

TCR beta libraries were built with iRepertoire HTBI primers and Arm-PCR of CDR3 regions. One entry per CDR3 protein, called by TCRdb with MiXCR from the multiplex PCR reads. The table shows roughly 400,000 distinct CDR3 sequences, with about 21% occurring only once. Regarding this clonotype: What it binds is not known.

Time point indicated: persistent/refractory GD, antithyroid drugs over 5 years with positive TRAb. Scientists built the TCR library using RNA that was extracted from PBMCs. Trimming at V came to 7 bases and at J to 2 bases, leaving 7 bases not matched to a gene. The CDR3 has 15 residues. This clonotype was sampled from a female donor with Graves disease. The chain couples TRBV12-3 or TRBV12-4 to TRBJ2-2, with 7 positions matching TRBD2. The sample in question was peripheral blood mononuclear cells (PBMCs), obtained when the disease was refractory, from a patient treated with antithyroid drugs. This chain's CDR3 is CASTRERGNTGELFF. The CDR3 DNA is TGTGCCAGCACCCGAGAGCGGGGAAACACCGGGGAGCTGTTTTTT.